This TCR beta chain was sequenced in a study of cytomegalovirus exposure and HLA in healthy donors. Study-level background: Falling in the Caucasian-associated ancestry cluster were about four fifths of 398 genotyped donors.

V was shortened by 5 bases and J by 4 bases, with 14 bases between the two germline ends. The CDR3 has 14 residues. Germline V lookup: CDR1 LNHDA, CDR2 SQIVND (reference sequence). Primers for the PCR totalled 60 Vbeta and 13 Jbeta. Methods used by the authors: Around 83 million unique TCR beta chains, some 11 million shared, were counted in a later analysis. Repertoires were generated with immunoSEQ multiplex PCR, while TCRdb's copy carries only in-frame clones and drops some. From that table come the V and J calls and clone size; the DNA was used to work out D and trimming. Its listing shows 150,000 to 200,000 clones.

The specimen was PBMCs. This sequence joins TRBV19 and TRBJ1-1; a weak D match, TRBD1 (5 bases). This clonotype originated in a man under 40 in good health and CMV-seronegative. CDR3: CASSVGHLGTEAFF. CDR3 in DNA: TGTGCCAGTAGTGTCGGACACTTGGGCACTGAAGCTTTCTTT. The full variable domain, in which reference TRBV19 and TRBJ1-1 provide the parts outside the CDR3, is DGGITQSPKYLFRKEGQNVTLSCEQNLNHDAMYWYRQDPGQGLRLIYYSQIVNDFQKGDIAEGYSVSREKKESFPLTVTSAQKNPTAFYLCASSVGHLGTEAFFGQGTRLTVV.